The source of this T cell receptor beta chain is a study of human T cells and chemical hapten exposure. Study information: Skin of the upper inner arm, roughly 2 cm by roughly 2 cm, received 2% DPC for sensitization. There were per-sample TCR yield variations, arising mainly from small pooled library volume differences.

V lost 2 bases, J lost 0 bases, and 14 bases lay in between. The length of the CDR3 is 16 residues. The germline V gene has CDR1 SGHDT and CDR2 YYEEEE. The study's findings and limits: Expanded TCR counts at PT1 went up together with patch test score, a positive correlation.

TCRdb recomputed calls from the RACE reads with MiXCR, one row per CDR3 protein. Here the sample spans approximately 260,000 distinct CDR3 sequences, approximately 8.6% being singletons. This clonotype was observed a few times. Antigen specificity is unknown. The time point here: pre-sensitization, week 0. Treatment defined: therapeutic diphenylcyclopropenone sensitization with weekly scalp DPC. The sequence came from a woman aged 40 to 50 with alopecia areata. Some clones in this sample may be carry-over from other donors' samples. The sequences come from whole blood, collected in connection with sensitization to the hapten diphenylcyclopropenone (DPC). This chain connects TRBV5-6 to TRBJ1-1; D is unclear. CDR3 nucleotides: TGTGCCAGCAGCTTTCGGACTGGGCAGATGAACACTGAAGCTTTCTTT. Translated: CASSFRTGQMNTEAFF.